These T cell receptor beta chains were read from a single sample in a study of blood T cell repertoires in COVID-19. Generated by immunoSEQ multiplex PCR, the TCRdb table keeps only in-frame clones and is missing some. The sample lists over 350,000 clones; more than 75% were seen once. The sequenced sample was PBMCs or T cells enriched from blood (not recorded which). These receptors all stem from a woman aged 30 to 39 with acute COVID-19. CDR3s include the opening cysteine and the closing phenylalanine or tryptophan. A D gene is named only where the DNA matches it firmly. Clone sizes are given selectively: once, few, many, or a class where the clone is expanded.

DNA: TGCGCCAGCAGTGACGGCGGGGGCAGGGATACGCAGTATTTT
CDR3: CASSDGGGRDTQYF
D: -
J: TRBJ2-3
V: TRBV10-1
size: -

DNA: TGTGCCAGCAGTTTTACAGGGCGGGGCTACACCTTC
CDR3: CASSFTGRGYTF
D: -
J: TRBJ1-2
V: TRBV6-5
size: -

DNA: TGTGCCACCAGATCAACTACAAATTCGGGGTATGGCTACACCTTC
CDR3: CATRSTTNSGYGYTF
D: -
J: TRBJ1-2
V: TRBV10-3
size: -

DNA: TGTGCCAGCAGTTACTCTTCAGGGACAAGCTACACCTTC
CDR3: CASSYSSGTSYTF
D: -
J: TRBJ1-2
V: TRBV6-2/TRBV6-3
size: -

DNA: TGCGCCAGCAGCTTGGCTACGGTCTCCTACGAGCAGTACTTC
CDR3: CASSLATVSYEQYF
D: -
J: TRBJ2-7
V: TRBV5-1
size: -

DNA: TGTGCCAGCAGCTTAGGGGGGGGCTCTGGCTATGGCTACACCTTC
CDR3: CASSLGGGSGYGYTF
D: -
J: TRBJ1-2
V: TRBV7-9
size: -

DNA: TGTGCCAGCAGTGAATCAAGGACAGGGGATCAGCCCCAGCATTTT
CDR3: CASSESRTGDQPQHF
D: TRBD1
J: TRBJ1-5
V: TRBV2
size: -

DNA: TGTGCCAGCAGTGACGCGCCCCGGGGCTCCTACGAGCAGTACTTC
CDR3: CASSDAPRGSYEQYF
D: -
J: TRBJ2-7
V: TRBV2
size: -

DNA: TGTGCCAGCTCACCACCGGACAACTACGAGCAGTACTTC
CDR3: CASSPPDNYEQYF
D: -
J: TRBJ2-7
V: TRBV18
size: once

DNA: TGTGCCAGCAGCCCGACTAGCGGGGGGGCTTACAATGAGCAGTTCTTC
CDR3: CASSPTSGGAYNEQFF
D: TRBD2
J: TRBJ2-1
V: TRBV11-3
size: -

DNA: TGCGCCAGCAGCTCGACAGGTATTGGAAACACCATATATTTT
CDR3: CASSSTGIGNTIYF
D: -
J: TRBJ1-3
V: TRBV5-1
size: -

DNA: TGTGCCAGCAGATTGTCTACAGGGGGACCATCGCGGAACACCGGGGAGCTGTTTTTT
CDR3: CASRLSTGGPSRNTGELFF
D: TRBD1
J: TRBJ2-2
V: TRBV27
size: -

DNA: TGTGCCAGCTCCCGGGACAGGGGACTTAGCTCCTATAATTCACCCCTCCACTTT
CDR3: CASSRDRGLSSYNSPLHF
D: TRBD1
J: TRBJ1-6
V: TRBV18
size: -

DNA: TGTGCCATCAGTGAAGGAGGGGGACAGGGCTACGAGCAGTACTTC
CDR3: CAISEGGGQGYEQYF
D: TRBD1
J: TRBJ2-7
V: TRBV10-3
size: -

DNA: TGTGCCAGTAGTTTCGGGACAGCAAATGGCTACACCTTC
CDR3: CASSFGTANGYTF
D: TRBD1
J: TRBJ1-2
V: TRBV19
size: -

DNA: TGTGCCAGAAGCCCACCGACTAGTACCGGGGAGCTGTTTTTT
CDR3: CARSPPTSTGELFF
D: -
J: TRBJ2-2
V: TRBV5-3
size: -

DNA: TGCGCCAGCAGTAGCCAAACCTACAATGAGCAGTTCTTC
CDR3: CASSSQTYNEQFF
D: -
J: TRBJ2-1
V: TRBV5-1
size: -

DNA: TGTGCCTGGAGTGGCGGGGCCATATACGAGCAGTACTTC
CDR3: CAWSGGAIYEQYF
D: -
J: TRBJ2-7
V: TRBV30
size: once

DNA: TGTGCTAGTGAGTGGTTTAGCGGGGCGAACACCGGGGAGCTGTTTTTT
CDR3: CASEWFSGANTGELFF
D: TRBD2
J: TRBJ2-2
V: TRBV12-5
size: -

DNA: TGCGCCAGCAGCACCACTAGCGGAGACACCGGGGAGCTGTTTTTT
CDR3: CASSTTSGDTGELFF
D: TRBD2
J: TRBJ2-2
V: TRBV5-1
size: -

DNA: TGTGCCAGCAGTTATAACAGGGAAAACACCATATATTTT
CDR3: CASSYNRENTIYF
D: -
J: TRBJ1-3
V: TRBV6-5
size: once

DNA: TGCGCCAGCAGTGGAGGAACGTTGCGCACTGAAGCTTTCTTT
CDR3: CASSGGTLRTEAFF
D: -
J: TRBJ1-1
V: TRBV10-1
size: -

DNA: TGTGCCAGTAGTATCCCGACAGACCCATATGGCTACACCTTC
CDR3: CASSIPTDPYGYTF
D: -
J: TRBJ1-2
V: TRBV19
size: -

DNA: TGTGCCAGCACAGCCATCGGTTCGGGAAACACCATATATTTT
CDR3: CASTAIGSGNTIYF
D: -
J: TRBJ1-3
V: TRBV18
size: -

DNA: TGTGCCAGCAGTGAATTTAGTCTCACAGATACGCAGTATTTT
CDR3: CASSEFSLTDTQYF
D: -
J: TRBJ2-3
V: TRBV25-1
size: -

DNA: TGTGCCAGCAGCGCGGGACAGGGGAATAATCAGCCCCAGCATTTT
CDR3: CASSAGQGNNQPQHF
D: TRBD1
J: TRBJ1-5
V: TRBV6-5
size: few

DNA: TGTGCCAGCAGTGCCCCGACAGGGATGATCACCGGGGAGCTGTTTTTT
CDR3: CASSAPTGMITGELFF
D: TRBD1
J: TRBJ2-2
V: TRBV6-1
size: -

DNA: TGTGCCAGCTCACCACGGCAGGGGATGAACACTGAAGCTTTCTTT
CDR3: CASSPRQGMNTEAFF
D: -
J: TRBJ1-1
V: TRBV18
size: -

DNA: TGTGCCAGTATGACGGGGAACACTGAAGCTTTCTTT
CDR3: CASMTGNTEAFF
D: -
J: TRBJ1-1
V: TRBV19
size: -

DNA: TGTGCCAGCAGTGATCTAGCGGGGGAGACCCAGTACTTC
CDR3: CASSDLAGETQYF
D: TRBD2
J: TRBJ2-5
V: TRBV12-3/TRBV12-4
size: once

DNA: TGTGCCAGCAGCTTAGGGGGACAGGGTTCCTACGAGCAGTACTTC
CDR3: CASSLGGQGSYEQYF
D: TRBD1
J: TRBJ2-7
V: TRBV7-2
size: few

DNA: TGTGCCACCTCCAAGGAGATGAACTACGAGCAGTACTTC
CDR3: CATSKEMNYEQYF
D: -
J: TRBJ2-7
V: TRBV27
size: -

DNA: TGTGCCAGCAGACCATTGGACAGGGTATGGCGTGGCTACACCTTC
CDR3: CASRPLDRVWRGYTF
D: TRBD1
J: TRBJ1-2
V: TRBV6-7
size: few

DNA: TGTGCCAGTAGCTACACAGGGACCACCGGGGAGCTGTTTTTT
CDR3: CASSYTGTTGELFF
D: -
J: TRBJ2-2
V: TRBV19
size: -

DNA: TGCAGCGTCCCCGGGACACCCAATAATGAAAAACTGTTTTTT
CDR3: CSVPGTPNNEKLFF
D: -
J: TRBJ1-4
V: TRBV29-1
size: -

DNA: TGTGCCACCAGTGATGCGTCCGGGACAGCTCATTACAATGAGCAGTTCTTC
CDR3: CATSDASGTAHYNEQFF
D: TRBD1
J: TRBJ2-1
V: TRBV24-1
size: -